This T cell receptor (beta chain) is from a study of T cell responses to AZD1222 COVID-19 vaccine. General study results and limits: The study reported that nearly half of spike-specific TCRs target unmutated variant regions. Every sample of the repertoires postdated the peak T cell response.

TCRdb's copy holds only in-frame clones and misses some; the assay was immunoSEQ multiplex PCR. Here the sample spans some 150,000 clones, 87% being singletons. Germline CDR1 is SGHAT and CDR2 is FQNNGV. CDR3 size: 14 residues. The V and J ends lost 1 base and 1 base respectively, with 7 bases between them. To note about this clone: What it binds is not known.

The chain employs TRBV11-2 and TRBJ1-2; unclear D gene. Sequences were derived from peripheral blood, sampled 28 days after the second AZD1222 dose. The receptor comes from an adult who received the AZD1222 COVID-19 vaccine. The CDR3, as DNA: TGTGCCAGCAGCTTAGCCCGATTTAACTATGGCTACACCTTC. Protein: CASSLARFNYGYTF.